These T cell receptor beta chains were read from a single sample in a study of PD-1 blockade in classical Hodgkin lymphoma. The data were produced by immunoSEQ multiplex PCR, yet TCRdb's version contains in-frame clones alone and is incomplete. The sample has 15,000 or so clones; roughly 67% are singletons. The sample here was peripheral blood mononuclear cells (PBMCs), taken before the second cycle of nivolumab. The receptors here all came from a human donor with classical Hodgkin lymphoma. Each CDR3 is given with its conserved first and last residue. Each record gives: J gene, D gene, clone size, V gene, CDR3 DNA, CDR3 protein. A D gene is named only where the DNA matches it firmly. Clone size is shown for a subset of rows, as once, few, many or a class of expanded clone.

>TRBJ1-6|.|once|TRBV7-3
TGTGCCAGCAGTCAGGGGATGGGAAATTCACCCCTCCACTTT
CASSQGMGNSPLHF
>TRBJ2-4|TRBD2|.|TRBV19
TGTGCCAGTACGGGACTAGCGGGAGGTGAGCACATTCAGTACTTC
CASTGLAGGEHIQYF
>TRBJ1-1|.|.|TRBV5-8
TGTGCCAGCAGCAATACAGGCCGAAACACTGAAGCTTTCTTT
CASSNTGRNTEAFF
>TRBJ2-7|.|.|TRBV7-9
TGTGCCAGCAGCTTAGGGTTGGACGGACTATACGAGCAGTACTTC
CASSLGLDGLYEQYF
>TRBJ1-5|.|.|TRBV28
TGTGCCAGCAGTTTTTCGGGGGTCAATCAGCCCCAGCATTTT
CASSFSGVNQPQHF
>TRBJ1-5|TRBD1|.|TRBV16
TGTGCCAGCAGCCTTGACAGGGCACAGCCCCAGCATTTT
CASSLDRAQPQHF
>TRBJ2-3|.|once|TRBV11-2
TGTGCCAGCAGCTTAGAAGGTGGAGAACAGTATTTT
CASSLEGGEQYF
>TRBJ1-1|.|.|TRBV2
TGTGCCAGCAGTGACGGGGCGTTGAACACTGAAGCTTTCTTT
CASSDGALNTEAFF
>TRBJ2-1|TRBD2|.|TRBV19
TGTGCCAGTAGTACCTTAGCGGGTTACAATGAGCAGTTCTTC
CASSTLAGYNEQFF
>TRBJ2-7|TRBD1|few|TRBV7-2
TGTGCCAGCAGCCCCGTATCGACAGGGGAGTCGTACGAGCAGTACTTC
CASSPVSTGESYEQYF
>TRBJ1-1|TRBD1|few|TRBV5-1
TGCGCCAGCAGCCCGGGACAGGGAACTGAAGCTTTCTTT
CASSPGQGTEAFF
>TRBJ1-2|.|.|TRBV6-5
TGTGCCAGCAGGGAGGGGGGACGCAACTATGGCTACACCTTC
CASREGGRNYGYTF
>TRBJ2-1|.|.|TRBV7-3
TGTGCCAGCAGCTTATCGGGGAGCTCCTACAATGAGCAGTTCTTC
CASSLSGSSYNEQFF
>TRBJ2-1|TRBD2|.|TRBV11-2
TGTGCCAGCAGCCACTATACTAGCGGCCCCTACAATGAGCAGTTCTTC
CASSHYTSGPYNEQFF
>TRBJ2-7|TRBD1|.|TRBV18
TGTGCCAGCTCACACCCCGGACAGGGCTACGAGCAGTACTTC
CASSHPGQGYEQYF
>TRBJ1-1|.|.|TRBV18
TGTGCCAGCCTTCTTCGCCCGGACGGGCTTTCTTTCTTT
CASLLRPDGLSFF
>TRBJ2-1|.|few|TRBV4-2
TGTGCCAGCAGCCAGGTTACGGCCTCCTACAATGAGCAGTTCTTC
CASSQVTASYNEQFF
>TRBJ2-7|.|few|TRBV30
TGTGCCTGGAGTCGTAGGGGCTACGAGCAGTACTTC
CAWSRRGYEQYF
>TRBJ1-1|TRBD1|few|TRBV7-8
TGTGCCAGCAGCCCTTTGGGGGACAGGGGGAACACTGAAGCTTTCTTT
CASSPLGDRGNTEAFF
>TRBJ2-1|TRBD2|medium-sized|TRBV11-2
TGTGCCAGCAGCTTAGATGGTAGCGGGAGGCCCTACAATGAGCAGTTCTTC
CASSLDGSGRPYNEQFF
>TRBJ2-1|TRBD1|.|TRBV13
TGTGCCAGCAAACTCGACAGGGCGGACAATGAGCAGTTCTTC
CASKLDRADNEQFF
>TRBJ2-7|.|.|TRBV6-5
TGTGCCAGCAGTGCCCAGGACAGTTACTCCTACGAGCAGTACTTC
CASSAQDSYSYEQYF
>TRBJ2-5|TRBD2|.|TRBV4-1
TGCGCCAGCAGCAAACTAGCGGGAGAATCGGAGACCCAGTACTTC
CASSKLAGESETQYF
>TRBJ2-3|.|.|TRBV5-1
TGCGCCAGCAGCTCGTGGCTAGCTTCCACAGATACGCAGTATTTT
CASSSWLASTDTQYF
>TRBJ2-7|.|.|TRBV5-4
TGTGCCAGCAGCTTGCGGAGCTCCTACGAGCAGTACTTC
CASSLRSSYEQYF
>TRBJ2-3|.|.|TRBV28
TGTGCCAGCAGTTACCCGATAGCGGATACGCAGTATTTT
CASSYPIADTQYF
>TRBJ2-1|TRBD1|.|TRBV5-1
TGCGCCAGCAGCTTGTGGGGACAGGGGGACAATGAGCAGTTCTTC
CASSLWGQGDNEQFF
>TRBJ2-1|TRBD1|.|TRBV19
TGTGCCAGTACCCCTCGGGACAGACTCTACAATGAGCAGTTCTTC
CASTPRDRLYNEQFF
>TRBJ2-7|.|.|TRBV5-6
TGTGCCAGCAGCTTAGAGTCCTACGAGCAGTACTTC
CASSLESYEQYF
>TRBJ1-2|TRBD1|few|TRBV2
TGTGCCAGCGCGGAGGACAGGTCCAACTATGGCTACACCTTC
CASAEDRSNYGYTF
>TRBJ2-7|.|.|TRBV28
TGTGCCAGCAGTTTATCGGTCTCTACGCTCTCCTACGAGCAGTACTTC
CASSLSVSTLSYEQYF
>TRBJ2-4|.|.|TRBV6-1
TGTGCCAGCAGTGAGACAGGATTTAACATTCAGTACTTC
CASSETGFNIQYF
>TRBJ1-1|TRBD1|.|TRBV2
TGTGCCAGCAGCTCCAGGGTGGGACAGGGACCTGAAGCTTTCTTT
CASSSRVGQGPEAFF